This T cell receptor beta chain emerged from a study of control samples from healthy donors and cancer patients. This table comes from immunoSEQ multiplex PCR, and its TCRdb copy is limited to in-frame clones, with some not included. The data contain roughly 120,000 clones, about 94% of them singletons. Germline V CDR1 and CDR2: SEHNR, FQNEAQ (reference sequence). The CDR3 is 15 residues long. Trimming left V 5 bases short and J 2 bases short, with 14 bases between. The TCR comes from a man aged 25 to 45 in good health. The J gene is TRBJ2-3, the V gene TRBV7-9; a possible D gene is TRBD1 (6 bases). The sequencing sample was made of blood. The CDR3 nucleotides are TGTGCCAGCAGCCCCCCAGAGGGGGACACAGATACGCAGTATTTT. Translation gives CASSPPEGDTDTQYF.